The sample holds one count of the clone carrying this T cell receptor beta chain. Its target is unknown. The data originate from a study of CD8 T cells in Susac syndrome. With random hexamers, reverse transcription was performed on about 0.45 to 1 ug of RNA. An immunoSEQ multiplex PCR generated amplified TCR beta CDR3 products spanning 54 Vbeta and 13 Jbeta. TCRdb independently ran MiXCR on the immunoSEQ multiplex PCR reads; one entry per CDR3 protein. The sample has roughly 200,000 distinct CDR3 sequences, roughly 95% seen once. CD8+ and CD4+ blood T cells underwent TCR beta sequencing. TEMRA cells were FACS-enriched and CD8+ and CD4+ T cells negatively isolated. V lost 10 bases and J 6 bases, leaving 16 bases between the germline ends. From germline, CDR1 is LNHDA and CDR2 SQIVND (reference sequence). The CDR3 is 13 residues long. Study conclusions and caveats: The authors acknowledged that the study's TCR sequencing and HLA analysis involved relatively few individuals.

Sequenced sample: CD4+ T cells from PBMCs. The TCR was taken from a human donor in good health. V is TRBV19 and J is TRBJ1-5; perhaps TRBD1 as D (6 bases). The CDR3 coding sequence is TGTGCCACCGAGGGGGGTGGACGTCAGCCCCAGCATTTT. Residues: CATEGGGRQPQHF.